The sequence of this TCR beta chain was determined in a study of shared clonotypes between healthy human individuals. Findings and limits, study-wide: Generally, naive subsets came out with larger estimated richness than memory subsets. In the sorted subsets, rarefaction showed sequencing was incomplete despite large depth. Among donors, sharing of clonotypes was expected to be affected by sequencing depth.

CD45RA+ naive and CD45RA-negative memory subsets were separated from CD4+ cells. The table came from immunoSEQ multiplex PCR; TCRdb's copy has only in-frame clones and leaves some out. The sample yields hundreds of thousands of clones, around two thirds seen once. Per the germline V gene, CDR1 is MNHNS and CDR2 is SASEGT. This CDR3 has 15 amino acids. The ends were cut back, 4 bases at V and 2 bases at J, with 13 bases in the middle. As for this clone: Its antigen is undetermined.

The rearrangement joins TRBV6-1 to TRBJ2-3; the D is unclear. The source of this sequence is a young woman in good health. The source material was memory CD4+ T cells sorted from blood. Specified subset: CD45RA-negative fraction. CDR3 nucleotide sequence: TGTGCCAGCAGTGGATCGTGGCTACTCACAGATACGCAGTATTTT. Encoded protein: CASSGSWLLTDTQYF.